This T cell receptor beta chain originates from a study of T cell repertoires in cytomegalovirus infection. The study, taken as a whole, reports: HLA-C-restricted, CMV-specific TCR beta clonotypes were dominant ex vivo.

Comment on this clonotype: Its cognate antigen is unknown.

TCRdb itself ran the reads through MiXCR, one entry per CDR3 protein. This sample carries approximately 990,000 distinct CDR3 sequences, more than 25% of them seen once, and the ten largest clones take over 11%. The sequence came from a human donor in good health (CMV status not recorded). Some clones in this sample may be carry-over from other donors' samples. The sequencing used cultured CD8+ T cells from PBMCs, collected from culture after CMV antigen stimulation.

The CDR3, as DNA: TGTGCCAGTAGACTCGCTATGAACACTGAAGCTTTCTTT. As protein: CASRLAMNTEAFF. The chain uses TRBV19 and TRBJ1-1; D is ambiguous. Trimming pared 6 bases from V and 0 bases from J, leaving 8 bases between. This CDR3 region has 13 residues. CDR1 LNHDA and CDR2 SQIVND come from the germline V gene (reference sequence).